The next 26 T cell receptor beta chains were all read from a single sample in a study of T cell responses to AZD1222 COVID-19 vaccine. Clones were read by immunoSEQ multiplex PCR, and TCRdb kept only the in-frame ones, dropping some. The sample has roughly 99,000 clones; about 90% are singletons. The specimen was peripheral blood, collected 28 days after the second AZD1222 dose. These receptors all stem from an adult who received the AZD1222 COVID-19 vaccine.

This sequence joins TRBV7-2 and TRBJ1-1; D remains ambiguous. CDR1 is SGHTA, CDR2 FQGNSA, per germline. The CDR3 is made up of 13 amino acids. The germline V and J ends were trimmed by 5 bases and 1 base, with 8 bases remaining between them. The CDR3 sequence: CASSPEGNTEAFF. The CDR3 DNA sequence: TGTGCCAGCAGCCCCGAAGGGAACACTGAAGCTTTCTTT.

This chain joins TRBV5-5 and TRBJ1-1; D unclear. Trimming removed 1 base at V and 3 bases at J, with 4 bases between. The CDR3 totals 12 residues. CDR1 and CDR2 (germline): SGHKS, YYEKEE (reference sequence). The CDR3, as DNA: TGTGCCAGCAGCTTGTGGGACACTGAAGCTTTCTTT. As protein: CASSLWDTEAFF. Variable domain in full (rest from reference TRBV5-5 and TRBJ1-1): DAGVTQSPTHLIKTRGQQVTLRCSPISGHKSVSWYQQVLGQGPQFIFQYYEKEERGRGNFPDRFSARQFPNYSSELNVNALLLGDSALYLCASSLWDTEAFFGQGTRLTVV.

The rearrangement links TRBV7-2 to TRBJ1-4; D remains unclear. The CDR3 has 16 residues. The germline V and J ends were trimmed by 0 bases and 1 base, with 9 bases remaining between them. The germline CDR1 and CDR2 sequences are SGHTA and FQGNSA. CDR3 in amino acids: CASSLALTRTNEKLFF. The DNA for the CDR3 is TGTGCCAGCAGCTTAGCGCTGACGAGAACTAATGAAAAACTGTTTTTT.

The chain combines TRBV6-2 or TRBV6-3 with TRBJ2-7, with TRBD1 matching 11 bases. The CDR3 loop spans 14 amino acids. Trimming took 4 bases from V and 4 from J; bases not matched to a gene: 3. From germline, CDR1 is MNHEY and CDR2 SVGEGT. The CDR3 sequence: CASSSDRGQYEQYF. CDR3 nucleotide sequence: TGTGCCAGCAGTTCGGACAGGGGGCAGTACGAGCAGTACTTC.

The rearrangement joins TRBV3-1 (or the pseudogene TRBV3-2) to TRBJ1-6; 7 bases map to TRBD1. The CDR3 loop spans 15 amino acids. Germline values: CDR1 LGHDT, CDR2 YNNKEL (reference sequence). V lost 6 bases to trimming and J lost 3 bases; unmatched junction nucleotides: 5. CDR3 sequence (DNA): TGTGCCAGCAGACTGCAGGGGGGCTATAATTCACCCCTCCACTTT. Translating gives CASRLQGGYNSPLHF.

The CDR3 region has the DNA TGTGCCAGCAGCCAAGGCGCTGAAGCTTTCTTT. As protein: CASSQGAEAFF. The chain has TRBV12-3 or TRBV12-4 and TRBJ1-1; D not certain. The CDR3 runs 11 residues. Trimming took 6 bases from V and 6 from J, leaving 8 bases between them.

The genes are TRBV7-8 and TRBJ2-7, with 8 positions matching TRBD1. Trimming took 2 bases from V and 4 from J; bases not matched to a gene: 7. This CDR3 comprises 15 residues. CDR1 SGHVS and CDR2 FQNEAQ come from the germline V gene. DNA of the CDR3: TGTGCCAGCAGCTTAACGTTCGGACAGGGTTACGAGCAGTACTTC. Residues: CASSLTFGQGYEQYF.

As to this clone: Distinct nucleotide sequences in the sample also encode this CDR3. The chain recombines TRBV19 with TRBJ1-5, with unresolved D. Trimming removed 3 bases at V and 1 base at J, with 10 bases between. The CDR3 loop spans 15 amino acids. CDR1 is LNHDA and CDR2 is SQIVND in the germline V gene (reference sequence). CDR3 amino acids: CASSISGLSNQPQHF. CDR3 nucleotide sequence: TGTGCCAGTAGTATCTCTGGATTAAGCAATCAGCCCCAGCATTTT. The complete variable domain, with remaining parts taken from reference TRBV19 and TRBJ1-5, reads DGGITQSPKYLFRKEGQNVTLSCEQNLNHDAMYWYRQDPGQGLRLIYYSQIVNDFQKGDIAEGYSVSREKKESFPLTVTSAQKNPTAFYLCASSISGLSNQPQHFGDGTRLSIL.

The DNA of the CDR3 is TGTGCCAGCAGCTCACAATATAGCGGGATGGTACAAGAGACCCAGTACTTC. It encodes CASSSQYSGMVQETQYF. This chain uses TRBV7-9 with TRBJ2-5; 8 nucleotides agree with TRBD2. The CDR3 runs to 17 residues. Germline V CDR1 and CDR2: SEHNR, FQNEAQ (reference sequence). The V gene end was trimmed by 4 bases and the J gene end by 2 bases; junction bases not matched to a gene: 12.

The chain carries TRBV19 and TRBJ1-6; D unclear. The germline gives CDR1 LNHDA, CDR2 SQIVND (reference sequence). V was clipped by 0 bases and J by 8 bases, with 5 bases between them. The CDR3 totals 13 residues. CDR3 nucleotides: TGTGCCAGTAGTATAGACAGAGATTCACCCCTCCACTTT. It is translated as CASSIDRDSPLHF.

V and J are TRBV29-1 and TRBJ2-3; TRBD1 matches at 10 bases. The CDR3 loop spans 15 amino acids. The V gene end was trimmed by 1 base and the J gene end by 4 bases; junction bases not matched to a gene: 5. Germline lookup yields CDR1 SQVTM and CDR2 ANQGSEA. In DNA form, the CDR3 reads TGCAGCGTTGAAGGTACGGGACAGGGGCCAGATACGCAGTATTTT. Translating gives CSVEGTGQGPDTQYF.

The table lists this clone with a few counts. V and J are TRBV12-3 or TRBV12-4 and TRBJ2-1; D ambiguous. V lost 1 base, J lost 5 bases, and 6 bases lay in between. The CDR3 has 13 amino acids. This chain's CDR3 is CASSLGQNNEQFF. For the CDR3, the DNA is TGTGCCAGCAGTTTAGGGCAGAACAATGAGCAGTTCTTC.

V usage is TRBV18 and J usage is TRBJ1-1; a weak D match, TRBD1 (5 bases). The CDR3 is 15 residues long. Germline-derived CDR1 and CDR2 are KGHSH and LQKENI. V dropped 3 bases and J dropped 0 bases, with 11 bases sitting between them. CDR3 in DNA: TGTGCCAGCTCACCGAACGGGGGGTTGAACACTGAAGCTTTCTTT. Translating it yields CASSPNGGLNTEAFF.

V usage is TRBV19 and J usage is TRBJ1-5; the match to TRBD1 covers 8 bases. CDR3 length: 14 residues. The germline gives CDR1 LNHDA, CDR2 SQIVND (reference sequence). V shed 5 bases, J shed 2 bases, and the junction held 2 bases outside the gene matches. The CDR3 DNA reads TGTGCCAGTAGTCAGACAGGGGGCAATCAGCCCCAGCATTTT. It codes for CASSQTGGNQPQHF.

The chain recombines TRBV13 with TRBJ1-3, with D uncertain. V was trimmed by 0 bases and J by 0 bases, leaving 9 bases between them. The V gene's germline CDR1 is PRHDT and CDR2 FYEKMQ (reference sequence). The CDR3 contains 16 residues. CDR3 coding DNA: TGTGCCAGCAGCTTAGGCTACAGCCTCTCTGGAAACACCATATATTTT. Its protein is CASSLGYSLSGNTIYF.

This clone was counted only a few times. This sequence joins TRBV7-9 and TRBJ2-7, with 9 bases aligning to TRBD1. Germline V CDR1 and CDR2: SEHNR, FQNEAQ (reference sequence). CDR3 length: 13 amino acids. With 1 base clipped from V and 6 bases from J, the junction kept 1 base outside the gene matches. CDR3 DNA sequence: TGTGCCAGCAGCTTAGGGGACAGGGTCGAGCAGTACTTC. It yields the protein CASSLGDRVEQYF.

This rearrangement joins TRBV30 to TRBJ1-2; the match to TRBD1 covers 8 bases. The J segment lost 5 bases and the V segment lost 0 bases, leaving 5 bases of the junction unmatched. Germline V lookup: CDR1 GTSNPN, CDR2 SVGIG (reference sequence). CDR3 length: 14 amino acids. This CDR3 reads CAWSVQTGAYGYTF. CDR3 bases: TGTGCCTGGAGTGTACAGACAGGGGCATATGGCTACACCTTC.

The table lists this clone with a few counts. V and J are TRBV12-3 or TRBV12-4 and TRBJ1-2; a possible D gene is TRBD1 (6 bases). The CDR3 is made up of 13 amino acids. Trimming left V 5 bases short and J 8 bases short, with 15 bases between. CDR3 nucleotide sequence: TGTGCCAGCAGTATGATCAGGGGAGGAGGCTACACCTTC. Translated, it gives CASSMIRGGGYTF.

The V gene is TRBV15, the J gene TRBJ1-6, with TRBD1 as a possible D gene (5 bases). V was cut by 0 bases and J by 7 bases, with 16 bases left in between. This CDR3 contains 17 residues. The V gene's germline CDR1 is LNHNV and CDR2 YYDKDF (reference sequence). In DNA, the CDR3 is TGTGCCACCAGCAGAGAGTCGTTTGGGGGTAACAATTCACCCCTCCACTTT. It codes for CATSRESFGGNNSPLHF.

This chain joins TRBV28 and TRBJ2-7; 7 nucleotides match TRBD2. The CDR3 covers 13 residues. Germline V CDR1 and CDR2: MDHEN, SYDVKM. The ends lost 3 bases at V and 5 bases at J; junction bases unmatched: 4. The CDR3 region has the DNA TGTGCCAGCAGTTTTGGGGGGGTGAACGAGCAGTACTTC. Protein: CASSFGGVNEQYF. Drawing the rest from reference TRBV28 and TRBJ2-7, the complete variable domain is DVKVTQSSRYLVKRTGEKVFLECVQDMDHENMFWYRQDPGLGLRLIYFSYDVKMKEKGDIPEGYSVSREKKERFSLILESASTNQTSMYLCASSFGGVNEQYFGPGTRLTVT.

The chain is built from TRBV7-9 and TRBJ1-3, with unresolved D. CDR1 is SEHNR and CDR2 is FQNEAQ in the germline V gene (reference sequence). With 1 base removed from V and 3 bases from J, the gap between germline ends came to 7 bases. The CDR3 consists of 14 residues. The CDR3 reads CASSLGGGGNTIYF. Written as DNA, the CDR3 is TGTGCCAGCAGCTTAGGTGGAGGTGGAAACACCATATATTTT. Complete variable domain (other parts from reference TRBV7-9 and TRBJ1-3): DTGVSQNPRHKITKRGQNVTFRCDPISEHNRLYWYRQTLGQGPEFLTYFQNEAQLEKSRLLSDRFSAERPKGSFSTLEIQRTEQGDSAMYLCASSLGGGGNTIYFGEGSWLTVV.

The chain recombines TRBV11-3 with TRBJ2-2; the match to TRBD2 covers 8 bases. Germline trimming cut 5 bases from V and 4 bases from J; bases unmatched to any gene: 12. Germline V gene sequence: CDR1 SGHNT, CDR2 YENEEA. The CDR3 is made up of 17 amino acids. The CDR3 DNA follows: TGTGCCAGCAGCAACAGCCGGGGGGGAGGGAGCACCGGGGAGCTGTTTTTT. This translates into CASSNSRGGGSTGELFF.

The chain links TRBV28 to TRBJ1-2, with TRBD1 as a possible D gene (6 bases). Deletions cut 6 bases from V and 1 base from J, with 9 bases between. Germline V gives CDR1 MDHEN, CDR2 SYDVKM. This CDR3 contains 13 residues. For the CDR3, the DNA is TGTGCCAGCAGGGAGGACAGTAACTATGGCTACACCTTC. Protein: CASREDSNYGYTF.

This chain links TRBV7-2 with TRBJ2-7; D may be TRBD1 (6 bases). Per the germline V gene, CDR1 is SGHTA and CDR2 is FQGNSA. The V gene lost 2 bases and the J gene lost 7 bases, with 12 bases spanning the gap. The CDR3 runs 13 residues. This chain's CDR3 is CASSLSRQEEQYF. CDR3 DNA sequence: TGTGCCAGCAGCTTAAGCAGACAGGAGGAGCAGTACTTC.

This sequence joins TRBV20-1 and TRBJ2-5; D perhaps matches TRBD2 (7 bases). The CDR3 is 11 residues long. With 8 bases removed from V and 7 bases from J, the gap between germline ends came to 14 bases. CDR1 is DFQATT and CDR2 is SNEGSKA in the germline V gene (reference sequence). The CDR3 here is CSRGRAGTQYF. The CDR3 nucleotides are TGCAGTAGGGGGAGGGCAGGGACCCAGTACTTC.

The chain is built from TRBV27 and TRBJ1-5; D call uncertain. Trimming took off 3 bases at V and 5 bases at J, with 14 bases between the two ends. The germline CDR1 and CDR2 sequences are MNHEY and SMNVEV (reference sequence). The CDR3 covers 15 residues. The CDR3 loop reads CASSFKNSLYQPQHF. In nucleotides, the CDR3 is TGTGCCAGCAGTTTCAAGAACAGCTTGTATCAGCCCCAGCATTTT.